This T cell receptor (beta chain) was retrieved from a study of PD-L1 blockade in urothelial cancer. Study-level information: Every 3 weeks, patients received intravenous atezolizumab 1,200 mg, beginning 2014.

Time point of the sample: pretreatment peripheral blood. The germline gives CDR1 SGHTA, CDR2 FQGTGA. CDR3 size: 13 residues. Trimming pared 5 bases from V and 1 base from J, leaving 7 bases between. Assay: immunoSEQ multiplex PCR; the TCRdb copy retains only in-frame clones and omits some. The profile shows fewer than 95,000 clones, 80% to 85% of them singletons. The starting material was PBMCs, obtained around atezolizumab (anti-PD-L1) treatment. The genes are TRBV7-3 and TRBJ2-3, with a tentative D call TRBD1 (6 bases). The TCR sequence derives from a man between 60 and 70 years old with urothelial cancer. The CDR3 nucleotides are TGTGCCAGCAGCCCAGGGGGCACAGATACGCAGTATTTT. This sequence encodes CASSPGGTDTQYF. The full variable domain, its missing parts supplied by reference TRBV7-3 and TRBJ2-3, is GAGVSQTPSNKVTEKGKYVELRCDPISGHTALYWYRQSLGQGPEFLIYFQGTGAADDSGLPNDRFFAVRPEGSVSTLKIQRTERGDSAVYLCASSPGGTDTQYFGPGTRLTVL.